A selection of T cell receptor beta chains follows, all from one sample in a study of neurological immune-mediated disorders. TCRdb ran MiXCR on the 5' RACE reads and lists one entry per CDR3 protein. The sample lists 26,000 or so distinct CDR3 sequences; around 21% were seen once. The sample was PBMCs. Receptors were obtained from a woman in her sixties or seventies in good health. Both conserved end residues are part of each CDR3. Each record gives: D gene, J gene, V gene, clone size, CDR3 protein, CDR3 DNA. The D gene is left open where the match is weak. Clone size, where shown, is once, few, many, or a class for clones that have expanded.

>.|TRBJ2-1|TRBV24-1|.
CASGTDNEQFF
TGTGCATCCGGGACGGACAATGAGCAGTTCTTC
>.|TRBJ2-7|TRBV5-1|many
CASSKEGEQYF
TGCGCCAGCAGCAAGGAGGGTGAGCAGTACTTC
>TRBD1|TRBJ2-1|TRBV5-1|.
CASSFDRVYEQFF
TGCGCCAGCAGCTTTGACAGGGTTTATGAGCAGTTCTTC
>.|TRBJ1-2|TRBV10-3|few
CAISEPRTVSVGYTF
TGTGCCATCAGTGAACCACGTACCGTTTCGGTTGGCTACACCTTC
>.|TRBJ2-4|TRBV6-1|many
CASSESRGWSDIQYF
TGTGCCAGCAGTGAATCACGAGGTTGGAGCGACATTCAGTACTTC
>.|TRBJ1-1|TRBV4-1|medium-sized
CASTGWGTEAFF
TGCGCCAGCACGGGTTGGGGGACTGAAGCTTTCTTT
>.|TRBJ2-7|TRBV6-5|many
CASSYSTPTYEQYF
TGTGCCAGCAGTTACTCAACCCCAACCTACGAGCAGTACTTC
>TRBD2|TRBJ2-1|TRBV7-9|many
CASSELSGRQFF
TGTGCCAGCAGCGAGTTAAGCGGGAGACAGTTCTTC
>TRBD1|TRBJ1-2|TRBV28|many
CASSLDRGPGYTF
TGTGCCAGCAGTCTAGACAGGGGTCCTGGCTACACCTTC
>.|TRBJ1-6|TRBV25-1|medium-sized
CASSESGSGNSPLHF
TGTGCCAGCAGTGAATCAGGGTCGGGGAATTCACCCCTCCACTTT
>.|TRBJ2-7|TRBV7-2|few
CASSLETLRTYEQYF
TGTGCCAGCAGCTTAGAGACACTCAGGACCTACGAGCAGTACTTC
>.|TRBJ2-2|TRBV19|few
CASRGGSLNTGELFF
TGTGCCAGTAGGGGGGGATCCCTCAACACCGGGGAGCTGTTTTTT
>.|TRBJ1-1|TRBV18|many
CASSPVGDAEAFF
TGTGCCAGCTCACCAGTGGGGGATGCTGAAGCTTTCTTT
>TRBD2|TRBJ2-5|TRBV18|.
CASSPTGGETQYF
TGTGCCAGCTCACCCACGGGGGGTGAGACCCAGTACTTC
>.|TRBJ2-1|TRBV3-1|many
CASSRIRGAKWQNEQFF
TGTGCCAGCAGCCGAATACGAGGGGCCAAGTGGCAAAATGAGCAGTTCTTC